Detailed here is one TCR beta chain. These data belong to a study of control samples from healthy donors and cancer patients. V lost 5 bases and J lost 7; bases outside the gene matches: 5. The CDR3 is 13 amino acids. Germline CDR1 GTSNPN, CDR2 SVGIG (reference sequence). Using immunoSEQ multiplex PCR, the repertoire was profiled, and TCRdb retains in-frame clones only, with some absent. The sample carries around 130,000 clones, approximately 94% recorded once. The sequence was collected from a man aged 45-65 years with head and neck cancer. Sequenced sample: PBMCs. The rearrangement links TRBV30 to TRBJ1-6; 7 nucleotides match TRBD1. The CDR3 loop reads CAWGGQTNSPLHF. The CDR3 nucleotides read TGTGCCTGGGGGGGACAGACCAATTCACCCCTCCACTTT.